These 15 T cell receptor beta chains came from one sample sequenced in a study of T cell responses to AZD1222 COVID-19 vaccine. Libraries were prepared by immunoSEQ multiplex PCR; TCRdb keeps only in-frame clonotypes and omits some of them. The sample contains 99,000 or so clones, nearly 90% of which appear only once. Material: peripheral blood, obtained 28 days after the second AZD1222 dose. The receptors here all came from an adult who received the AZD1222 COVID-19 vaccine.

The chain employs TRBV7-2 and TRBJ1-5; no clear D gene. V lost 5 bases and J lost 11, with 13 bases in between. The CDR3 consists of 12 residues. In germline, CDR1 is SGHTA, CDR2 FQGNSA. CDR3 amino acids: CASSPGARAQHF. Written as DNA, the CDR3 is TGTGCCAGCAGCCCAGGAGCGCGAGCCCAGCATTTT.

The chain combines TRBV12-3 or TRBV12-4 with TRBJ2-3; weak D call: TRBD1 (6 bases). The V end was cut by 8 bases, the J end by 10 bases, with 19 bases between. The CDR3 sequence is 13 residues long. The CDR3 spells CASGPTTSGAQYF. The CDR3 nucleotides are TGTGCCAGCGGACCGACCACCTCAGGGGCGCAGTATTTT.

This clone was observed once. The rearrangement joins TRBV29-1 to TRBJ1-1; 7 bases line up with TRBD1. V trimming: 2 bases; J trimming: 0 bases; junction bases outside the gene matches: 6. The CDR3 totals 15 residues. Germline-derived CDR1 and CDR2 are SQVTM and ANQGSEA. As DNA, the CDR3 is TGCAGCGTTGAAACACGGACAGGCATGAACACTGAAGCTTTCTTT. Translated, it gives CSVETRTGMNTEAFF.

The chain is built from TRBV28 and TRBJ2-7, with D possibly being TRBD2 (5 bases). There are 13 residues in the CDR3. CDR1 MDHEN and CDR2 SYDVKM come from the germline V gene. Trimming removed 10 bases from V and 0 bases from J, with 13 bases in between. CDR3: CATFDRDSYEQYF. The DNA of the CDR3 is TGTGCCACGTTCGACCGGGACTCCTACGAGCAGTACTTC.

The chain couples TRBV15 to TRBJ1-2, with 8 bases aligning to TRBD1. This CDR3 has 16 amino acids. With V trimmed by 0 bases and J by 4 bases, 7 bases remained unmatched. Looked up from germline, CDR1 is LNHNV and CDR2 is YYDKDF (reference sequence). The chain's CDR3 is CATSRDRQGSSYGYTF. In DNA, the CDR3 is TGTGCCACCAGCAGAGATCGACAGGGGAGCTCCTATGGCTACACCTTC.

This chain connects TRBV19 to TRBJ1-5; D unclear. The germline V gene encodes CDR1 LNHDA and CDR2 SQIVND (reference sequence). The CDR3 has 15 residues. Trimming shortened V by 2 bases and J by 1 base, and 9 bases separated the two germline ends. For the CDR3, the DNA is TGTGCCAGTAGTATACTCGGGCAGAGCAATCAGCCCCAGCATTTT. Residues: CASSILGQSNQPQHF.

This chain uses TRBV6-5 with TRBJ2-7; TRBD1 matches at 11 bases. Germline CDR1 is MNHEY and CDR2 is SVGAGI. Trimming cost V 2 bases and J 6 bases; bases outside gene matches: 0. The CDR3 runs to 13 residues. CDR3: CASSYGQGAEQYF. DNA for the CDR3: TGTGCCAGCAGTTACGGACAGGGGGCCGAGCAGTACTTC.

This sequence joins TRBV5-1 and TRBJ1-1; no clear D. CDR1 and CDR2 from the germline V gene are SGHRS and YFSETQ. Trimming shortened V by 2 bases and J by 0 bases, and 5 bases separated the two germline ends. There are 13 residues in the CDR3. CDR3 in amino acids: CASSFQLNTEAFF. The DNA for the CDR3 is TGCGCCAGCAGCTTTCAGTTGAACACTGAAGCTTTCTTT.

The CDR3 nucleotides read TGTGCCAGCAGCCAAGGACTAGCGGGCAACACCGGGGAGCTGTTTTTT. This translates into CASSQGLAGNTGELFF. The chain employs TRBV3-1 (or the pseudogene TRBV3-2) and TRBJ2-2; 10 positions agree with TRBD2. The CDR3 extends over 16 amino acids. Germline trimming cut 1 base from V and 2 bases from J; bases unmatched to any gene: 1. Looked up from germline, CDR1 is LGHDT and CDR2 is YNNKEL (reference sequence).

The J gene is TRBJ2-1, the V gene TRBV18; possible D gene TRBD1, 6 bases. The CDR3 covers 15 residues. The germline V gene has CDR1 KGHSH and CDR2 LQKENI. V gave up 6 bases and J gave up 9 bases, with 21 bases separating them. The DNA of the CDR3 is TGTGCCAGCTCCCTCGAAGCACAGGGTTTGAGTGAGCAGTTCTTC. Translation: CASSLEAQGLSEQFF.

CDR3 sequence reads: CASSLVGGQYNEQFF. The CDR3 DNA follows: TGTGCCAGCAGCTTAGTAGGAGGTCAGTACAATGAGCAGTTCTTC. The chain is built from TRBV7-2 and TRBJ2-1; weak D call: TRBD2 (5 bases). CDR1 and CDR2 (germline): SGHTA, FQGNSA. Trimming removed 1 base from V and 4 bases from J, with 11 bases in between. The CDR3 has 15 amino acids.

The chain joins TRBV5-6 to TRBJ2-7; D unclear. Trimming removed 6 bases from V and 5 bases from J, with 15 bases in between. Germline CDR1 and CDR2: SGHDT and YYEEEE. The CDR3 is 13 amino acids. The CDR3 protein is CASNPPGRNEQYF. The CDR3 bases are TGTGCCAGCAACCCTCCGGGTAGGAACGAGCAGTACTTC.

The rearrangement uses TRBV19 and TRBJ1-2; D is unclear. Trimming shortened V by 7 bases and J by 7 bases, and 13 bases separated the two germline ends. The germline V gene has CDR1 LNHDA and CDR2 SQIVND (reference sequence). The CDR3 loop spans 12 amino acids. In DNA form, the CDR3 reads TGTGCCAGTAAGGGCAGAGCGGTTGGCTACACCTTC. Its protein product is CASKGRAVGYTF.

V and J are TRBV18 and TRBJ2-3; D is ambiguous. Trimming shortened V by 6 bases and J by 4 bases, and 11 bases separated the two germline ends. This CDR3 region has 13 residues. Per the germline V gene, CDR1 is KGHSH and CDR2 is LQKENI. CDR3 nucleotides: TGTGCCAGCTCTTCGGGCATCGCAGATACGCAGTATTTT. As protein: CASSSGIADTQYF.

The V call is TRBV9, the J call TRBJ1-6; a weak D match, TRBD1 (6 bases). The CDR3 has 12 amino acids. Germline V gene sequence: CDR1 SGDLS, CDR2 YYNGEE. CDR3 DNA: TGTCCTTGGGGGCCCGGGGGTTCACCCCTCCACTTT. This gives the protein CPWGPGGSPLHF.